What follows are 26 T cell receptor beta chains derived from one specimen sequenced in a study of T cell responses to AZD1222 COVID-19 vaccine. TCRdb's table, derived via immunoSEQ multiplex PCR, lists solely in-frame clones and lacks some. The sample includes 100,000 to 110,000 clones, about 85% of them seen just once. The sequenced sample was peripheral blood, obtained on day 0 of AZD1222 vaccination. These TCRs come from an adult in good health.

The V and J genes are TRBV19 and TRBJ2-2, with D possibly being TRBD1 (5 bases). CDR3 length equals 14 residues. The germline V and J ends were trimmed by 9 bases and 6 bases, with 17 bases remaining between them. Germline assignment: CDR1 LNHDA and CDR2 SQIVND (reference sequence). CDR3 DNA: TGTGCCAGCAGGGTAGCCTCATCGTCCGGGGAGCTGTTTTTT. It yields the protein CASRVASSSGELFF.

CDR3 sequence reads: CASSMWQGGRTEAFF. The CDR3 DNA sequence: TGTGCCAGTAGTATGTGGCAGGGAGGAAGGACTGAAGCTTTCTTT. V is TRBV19 and J is TRBJ1-1, with D possibly matching TRBD1 (5 bases). The CDR3 covers 15 residues. Per the germline V gene, CDR1 is LNHDA and CDR2 is SQIVND (reference sequence). The ends were cut back, 3 bases at V and 5 bases at J, with 16 bases in the middle.

The chain employs TRBV18 and TRBJ1-5; D gene uncertain. The germline V and J ends were trimmed by 3 bases and 4 bases, with 7 bases remaining between them. Germline V lookup: CDR1 KGHSH, CDR2 LQKENI. The CDR3 has 13 amino acids. As DNA, the CDR3 is TGTGCCAGCTCACCGAAAGAAAATCAGCCCCAGCATTTT. Translating it yields CASSPKENQPQHF.

V is TRBV4-2 and J is TRBJ2-3; D remains unclear. This CDR3 region has 15 residues. Germline V CDR1 and CDR2: LGHNA, YNFKEQ. Trimming took 1 base from V and 4 from J, leaving 12 bases between them. For the CDR3, the DNA is TGTGCCAGCAGCCAAGGAGCCCTAACCGCAGATACGCAGTATTTT. It specifies CASSQGALTADTQYF.

V usage is TRBV24-1 and J usage is TRBJ1-5; no firm D call. V dropped 0 bases and J dropped 2 bases, with 4 bases sitting between them. The CDR3 sequence is 14 residues long. The germline V gene encodes CDR1 KGHDR and CDR2 SFDVKD. CDR3 sequence reads: CATSDLGGNQPQHF. For the CDR3, the DNA is TGTGCCACCAGTGATTTGGGGGGCAATCAGCCCCAGCATTTT.

As DNA, the CDR3 is TGTGCCAGCAGCCCAGACAGGGGGCGCGGCTATGGCTACACCTTC. Amino acids: CASSPDRGRGYGYTF. V usage is TRBV7-2 and J usage is TRBJ1-2; 10 nucleotides align to TRBD1. V gave up 5 bases and J gave up 4 bases; unmatched junction bases: 7. Germline lookup yields CDR1 SGHTA and CDR2 FQGNSA. The CDR3 spans 15 residues.

The chain links TRBV7-6 to TRBJ2-1, with D unclear. Trimming pared 5 bases from V and 0 bases from J, leaving 14 bases between. Germline CDR1 SGHVS, CDR2 FNYEAQ. The CDR3 has 16 amino acids. The CDR3 here is CASSLSTSGSYNEQFF. In DNA form, the CDR3 reads TGTGCCAGCAGCCTTAGCACCTCGGGCTCCTACAATGAGCAGTTCTTC. Using reference TRBV7-6 and TRBJ2-1 for the parts outside the CDR3, the full variable domain is GAGVSQSPRYKVTKRGQDVALRCDPISGHVSLYWYRQALGQGPEFLTYFNYEAQQDKSGLPNDRFSAERPEGSISTLTIQRTEQRDSAMYRCASSLSTSGSYNEQFFGPGTRLTVL.

This clone appeared a single time. The chain joins TRBV21-1 to TRBJ2-1; the table's TRBD1 call for D was not verified on the DNA. TRBV21-1 is a recognized pseudogene. CDR3 length: 16 amino acids. As DNA, the CDR3 is TGTGCCAGCAGCAAAGAAGCACAGTTCCTCTACAATGAGCAGTTCTTC. It is translated as CASSKEAQFLYNEQFF.

The genes are TRBV5-5 and TRBJ1-3; D remains ambiguous. Germline V gene sequence: CDR1 SGHKS, CDR2 YYEKEE (reference sequence). This CDR3 region has 14 residues. The V end was cut by 4 bases, the J end by 0 bases, with 8 bases between. The CDR3 DNA follows: TGTGCCAGCAGCCCACTTGACTCTGGAAACACCATATATTTT. Amino acids: CASSPLDSGNTIYF.

A few counts support this clone. The chain has TRBV6-6 and TRBJ2-7, with D maybe TRBD2 (6 bases). V lost 8 bases and J lost 6, with 17 bases in between. The germline V gene has CDR1 MNHNY and CDR2 SVGAGI (reference sequence). This CDR3 is built from 13 residues. The CDR3 region is CASQSWGVGEQYF. The CDR3 DNA is TGTGCCAGCCAATCCTGGGGGGTCGGCGAGCAGTACTTC.

The V gene is TRBV28, the J gene TRBJ2-2; TRBD2 matches at 7 bases. V shed 2 bases, J shed 4 bases, and the junction held 7 bases outside the gene matches. Germline V CDR1 and CDR2: MDHEN, SYDVKM. The CDR3 spans 16 residues. The CDR3 here is CASSLAGGSVTGELFF. The CDR3 DNA is TGTGCCAGCAGTTTAGCTGGCGGGAGTGTCACCGGGGAGCTGTTTTTT.

The V call is TRBV5-1, the J call TRBJ1-6; 9 nucleotides agree with TRBD1. The germline V gene has CDR1 SGHRS and CDR2 YFSETQ. V lost 3 bases and J lost 9; bases outside the gene matches: 7. The CDR3 loop spans 15 amino acids. The CDR3 loop reads CASSYWTGEGSPLHF. The CDR3, as DNA: TGCGCCAGCAGCTACTGGACAGGGGAAGGTTCACCCCTCCACTTT.

This chain uses TRBV14 with TRBJ1-4; D is perhaps TRBD1 (6 bases). Trimming removed 4 bases at V and 8 bases at J, with 17 bases between. The CDR3 runs 15 residues. The germline V gene has CDR1 SGHDN and CDR2 FVKESK. This CDR3 reads CASSPLRGGAEKLFF. CDR3 in DNA: TGTGCCAGCAGCCCCTTGCGAGGGGGTGCGGAAAAACTGTTTTTT. Full variable domain (missing parts from reference TRBV14 and TRBJ1-4): EAGVTQFPSHSVIEKGQTVTLRCDPISGHDNLYWYRRVMGKEIKFLLHFVKESKQDESGMPNNRFLAERTGGTYSTLKVQPAELEDSGVYFCASSPLRGGAEKLFFGSGTQLSVL.

The chain has TRBV6-2 or TRBV6-3 and TRBJ1-1, with D unresolved. CDR1 and CDR2 from the germline V gene are MNHEY and SVGEGT. CDR3 length: 13 residues. Trimming removed 2 bases from V and 6 bases from J, with 10 bases in between. Written as DNA, the CDR3 is TGTGCCAGCAGTTACGGGAGGCTGGCTGAAGCTTTCTTT. This gives the protein CASSYGRLAEAFF.

The gene calls are TRBV14 and TRBJ1-1; D uncertain. The CDR3 is 13 amino acids. Germline CDR1 reads SGHDN; CDR2 reads FVKESK. V was clipped by 3 bases and J by 1 base, with 6 bases between them. CDR3 amino acids: CASSQGWNTEAFF. The CDR3 nucleotides are TGTGCCAGCAGCCAGGGCTGGAACACTGAAGCTTTCTTT. Full variable domain (rest looked up from reference TRBV14 and TRBJ1-1): EAGVTQFPSHSVIEKGQTVTLRCDPISGHDNLYWYRRVMGKEIKFLLHFVKESKQDESGMPNNRFLAERTGGTYSTLKVQPAELEDSGVYFCASSQGWNTEAFFGQGTRLTVV.

The chain carries TRBV5-8 and TRBJ2-7; unclear D gene. Germline CDR1 and CDR2: SGHTS and YDEGEE. This CDR3 contains 11 residues. V shed 1 base and J shed 6 bases, with 5 bases lying between them. The CDR3 loop reads CASSLYGEQYF. The DNA of the CDR3 is TGTGCCAGCAGCTTGTACGGCGAGCAGTACTTC.

The rearrangement uses TRBV29-1 and TRBJ2-7; tentative D call: TRBD2 (5 bases). The V and J ends lost 2 bases and 2 bases respectively, with 13 bases between them. Germline loops: CDR1 SQVTM, CDR2 ANQGSEA. This CDR3 contains 14 residues. Written as DNA, the CDR3 is TGCAGCGTTGAATATGTTGGGGAGCCCTACGAGCAGTACTTC. Amino acids: CSVEYVGEPYEQYF.

The chain carries TRBV18 and TRBJ2-7, with no clear D. V was cut by 2 bases and J by 0 bases, with 5 bases left in between. The CDR3 has 13 amino acids. Germline CDR1 reads KGHSH; CDR2 reads LQKENI. The CDR3, as DNA: TGTGCCAGCTCACCAGTGAGCTCCTACGAGCAGTACTTC. It is translated as CASSPVSSYEQYF.

The V call is TRBV10-3, the J call TRBJ1-2; a possible D gene is TRBD1 (6 bases). In germline, CDR1 is ENHRY, CDR2 SYGVKD. The CDR3 totals 13 residues. Trimming shortened V by 11 bases and J by 6 bases, and 19 bases separated the two germline ends. The CDR3 reads CAGRNGRTDGYTF. The CDR3 nucleotides read TGTGCCGGCAGGAATGGACGGACAGATGGCTACACCTTC.

This clone was observed a single time. The V call is TRBV5-1, the J call TRBJ1-6; 10 nucleotides match TRBD1. Germline V gives CDR1 SGHRS, CDR2 YFSETQ. This CDR3 has 13 residues. The J segment lost 8 bases and the V segment lost 5 bases, leaving 1 base of the junction unmatched. The CDR3 here is CASRGQGDSPLHF. The CDR3 DNA reads TGCGCCAGCAGAGGACAGGGGGATTCACCCCTCCACTTT.

The count of this clone is one. The CDR3 here is CASSATSYEQFF. The DNA of the CDR3 is TGCGCCAGCAGTGCCACTTCGTATGAGCAGTTCTTC. The chain couples TRBV10-1 to TRBJ2-1; D gene ambiguous. CDR1 WNHNN and CDR2 SYGVQD come from the germline V gene (reference sequence). Deletions cut 4 bases from V and 8 bases from J, with 9 bases between. CDR3 size: 12 residues.

The chain carries TRBV19 and TRBJ2-2; tentative D call: TRBD2 (6 bases). This CDR3 comprises 13 residues. Trimming took off 6 bases at V and 3 bases at J, with 8 bases between the two ends. CDR1 and CDR2 from the germline V gene are LNHDA and SQIVND (reference sequence). CDR3 sequence (DNA): TGTGCCAGTAGGGGGGGATACACCGGGGAGCTGTTTTTT. Protein: CASRGGYTGELFF.

This sequence joins TRBV4-3 and TRBJ2-7, with 8 positions matching TRBD2. Germline V gives CDR1 LGHNA, CDR2 YSLEER. Trimming at V came to 0 bases and at J to 3 bases, leaving 7 bases not matched to a gene. The CDR3 has 16 residues. This chain's CDR3 is CASSQDVERENYEQYF. The CDR3 DNA sequence: TGCGCCAGCAGCCAAGATGTGGAGCGGGAGAACTACGAGCAGTACTTC.

The V call is TRBV28, the J call TRBJ1-2; D ambiguous. CDR1 MDHEN and CDR2 SYDVKM come from the germline V gene. This CDR3 spans 13 amino acids. Trimming pared 4 bases from V and 4 bases from J, leaving 10 bases between. CDR3 DNA: TGTGCCAGCAGTTCTCTGAGGGTCTATGGCTACACCTTC. Its protein product is CASSSLRVYGYTF.

The chain joins TRBV19 to TRBJ1-4; possible D gene TRBD1, 6 bases. The CDR3 covers 13 residues. The V end was cut by 6 bases, the J end by 4 bases, with 9 bases between. Germline lookup yields CDR1 LNHDA and CDR2 SQIVND (reference sequence). The chain's CDR3 is CASRQGINEKLFF. Here the CDR3 DNA reads TGTGCCAGTAGACAGGGAATTAATGAAAAACTGTTTTTT.

The rearrangement uses TRBV6-4 and TRBJ2-1, with 9 bases that match TRBD2. CDR3 length: 15 residues. Germline V gives CDR1 MRHNA, CDR2 SNTAGT. The ends lost 2 bases at V and 6 bases at J; junction bases unmatched: 5. The CDR3 region is CASSDAAGGPNEQFF. CDR3 coding DNA: TGTGCCAGCAGTGACGCGGCGGGAGGGCCCAATGAGCAGTTCTTC.